This is a list of T cell receptor beta chains from one sample in a study of molecular identifiers for immune sequencing clone quantification. TCRdb re-analysed the PCR reads in MiXCR, keeping a single row per CDR3 protein. The profile shows about 100,000 distinct CDR3 sequences, roughly 34% of them singletons. Sequenced input: naive CD8+ T cells from blood, with Jurkat cell RNA spiked in. The origin of the receptors is a human donor in good health. Some libraries in this study had Jurkat cell RNA spiked in. Both conserved end residues are part of each CDR3. The D gene is left open where the match is weak. Size is stated for part of the rows, as once, few or many counts, or as a class when the clone is expanded.

clone_size	v_call	d_call	j_call	cdr3_aa	cdr3_nt
many	TRBV5-6	NA	TRBJ1-5	CASSLINQPQHF	TGTGCCAGCAGCTTGATCAATCAGCCCCAGCATTTT
NA	TRBV20-1	NA	TRBJ2-1	CSAILTGEQFF	TGCAGTGCCATACTAACCGGGGAGCAGTTCTTC
many	TRBV6-6	TRBD2	TRBJ2-3	CASSRLAGGVDTQYF	TGTGCCAGCAGCCGACTAGCGGGAGGCGTAGATACGCAGTATTTT
once	TRBV19	TRBD2	TRBJ2-1	CASSLLMGSGRYQSSYNEQFF	TGTGCCAGTAGTCTATTAATGGGTAGCGGGAGGTACCAGAGCTCCTACAATGAGCAGTTCTTC
few	TRBV27	NA	TRBJ2-6	CASRVTGANVLTF	TGTGCCAGCAGGGTGACCGGGGCCAACGTCCTGACTTTC
few	TRBV9	NA	TRBJ2-6	CASSVVSAPGANVLTF	TGTGCCAGCAGCGTAGTCAGTGCTCCTGGGGCCAACGTCCTGACTTTC
many	TRBV12-3/TRBV12-4	NA	TRBJ2-4	CASSLKGRNHLAKNIQYF	TGTGCCAGCAGTTTGAAGGGACGGAATCATCTAGCCAAAAACATTCAGTACTTC
few	TRBV14	NA	TRBJ2-7	CASSQEFGGYYEQYF	TGTGCCAGCAGCCAAGAATTTGGAGGCTACTACGAGCAGTACTTC
many	TRBV6-5	NA	TRBJ2-7	CASSYSSHEQYF	TGTGCCAGCAGTTATTCATCCCACGAGCAGTACTTC
NA	TRBV7-4	TRBD1	TRBJ2-3	CASTDGDRSTDTQYF	TGTGCCAGCACGGACGGGGACAGATCCACAGATACGCAGTATTTT
NA	TRBV28	TRBD1	TRBJ2-7	CASNEGGGYEQYF	TGTGCCAGCAATGAAGGGGGCGGCTACGAGCAGTACTTC
many	TRBV19	TRBD1	TRBJ2-5	CATPGQPYQETQYF	TGTGCCACCCCGGGACAGCCTTACCAAGAGACCCAGTACTTC
NA	TRBV4-3	TRBD2	TRBJ2-5	CASSLWGGQETQYF	TGCGCCAGCAGCCTATGGGGGGGCCAAGAGACCCAGTACTTC
once	TRBV5-6	TRBD2	TRBJ2-7	CASSFTGGGFFYEQYF	TGTGCCAGCAGCTTTACCGGCGGGGGATTTTTCTACGAGCAGTACTTC
once	TRBV28	NA	TRBJ2-5	CASSRYRTPQGTQYF	TGTGCCAGCAGTCGGTACAGGACCCCGCAGGGGACCCAGTACTTC
few	TRBV4-1	NA	TRBJ1-5	CASSQDFEQVYSNQPQHF	TGCGCCAGCAGCCAAGATTTCGAGCAGGTGTATAGCAATCAGCCCCAGCATTTT
NA	TRBV7-3	NA	TRBJ2-1	CASSLTAGSSYNEQFF	TGTGCCAGCAGCTTAACGGCGGGGAGCTCCTACAATGAGCAGTTCTTC
few	TRBV6-5	NA	TRBJ1-1	CASSYFALGAWNTEAFF	TGTGCCAGCAGTTACTTCGCCCTGGGGGCATGGAACACTGAAGCTTTCTTT
many	TRBV5-6	NA	TRBJ2-5	CASSLVYEETQYF	TGTGCCAGCAGCTTGGTATATGAGGAGACCCAGTACTTC
NA	TRBV4-1	TRBD1	TRBJ1-1	CASSPRDQGAFAEAFF	TGCGCCAGCAGCCCCCGCGACCAGGGGGCATTCGCTGAAGCTTTCTTT
NA	TRBV20-1	NA	TRBJ2-5	CSVERGETQYF	TGCAGTGTAGAAAGGGGAGAGACCCAGTACTTC
few	TRBV19	NA	TRBJ2-1	CASSIRVAVEQFF	TGTGCCAGTAGTATCCGGGTCGCGGTTGAGCAGTTCTTC
NA	TRBV7-2	NA	TRBJ1-5	CASSLFDGSNQPLHF	TGTGCCAGCAGCTTATTCGACGGTAGCAATCAGCCCCTGCATTTT
many	TRBV28	NA	TRBJ1-5	CASTPEGDIQPQHF	TGTGCCAGCACCCCAGAGGGGGATATTCAGCCCCAGCATTTT
NA	TRBV28	TRBD2	TRBJ2-1	CASSSPLAGGNNEQFF	TGTGCCAGCAGTTCCCCCCTAGCGGGAGGAAACAATGAGCAGTTCTTC